The sample holds a few counts of the clone carrying this T cell receptor (beta chain). This CDR3 is 17 amino acids long. V shed 0 bases, J shed 3 bases, and the junction held 11 bases outside the gene matches. Germline lookup yields CDR1 LGHDT and CDR2 YNNKEL (reference sequence). The data belong to a study of blood T cell repertoires in COVID-19. Overall study context: Material from acute and convalescent COVID-19 was sourced from the United States, Italy and Spain. The cDNA or gDNA used as material had been derived from T cells, B-cell-depleted T cells, or PBMCs.

Here immunoSEQ multiplex PCR was the method, and the copy in TCRdb shows in-frame clones only, minus some. The table records 200,000 or so clones, roughly 81% of them present only once. The rearrangement uses TRBV3-1 (or the pseudogene TRBV3-2) and TRBJ2-7; 7 bases agree with TRBD1. Sequencing was carried out using peripheral blood. The TCR comes from a man aged 45 to 65 who had recovered from COVID-19. The DNA of the CDR3 is TGTGCCAGCAGCCAAGATTCGAAAGGGGGCCATTTCTACGAGCAGTACTTC. Translated: CASSQDSKGGHFYEQYF.